Listed here are 9 T cell receptor beta chains from one sample, sequenced in a study of blood T cell repertoires in COVID-19 (dated by TCRdb to the early 2020s). Library generation was performed with the immunoSEQ multiplex PCR assay. The clones in this table, taken by TCRdb from immuneACCESS, are in-frame only. Not every clone is retained; where verified, under half of the shortfall comes from an unresolved V gene, and the cause of the rest is unknown. Counted in this sample were some 200,000 clones; 70% to 90% of them appeared once. Of the sample, roughly 12% is held by the ten largest clones. Sequencing was carried out using peripheral blood. These receptors all stem from a woman aged 18-29 years who had recovered from COVID-19.

V usage is TRBV27 and J usage is TRBJ1-1; 8 bases line up with TRBD1. With 5 bases clipped from V and 4 bases from J, the junction kept 6 bases outside the gene matches. CDR1 and CDR2 (germline): MNHEY, SMNVEV (reference sequence). The length of the CDR3 is 14 residues. The CDR3 region is CASSPVTGATEAFF. The CDR3 DNA follows: TGTGCCAGCAGTCCCGTGACAGGGGCCACTGAAGCTTTCTTT.

This chain uses TRBV7-2 with TRBJ1-2; no clear D. V was pared by 3 bases and J by 4 bases, with 9 bases between. CDR3 length equals 13 residues. Germline V CDR1 and CDR2: SGHTA, FQGNSA. In DNA, the CDR3 is TGTGCCAGCAGCTTCCAGGAAACCTATGGCTACACCTTC. This translates into CASSFQETYGYTF.

The chain recombines TRBV6-5 with TRBJ1-3; 7 bases are shared with TRBD1. Germline CDR1 and CDR2: MNHEY and SVGAGI. The CDR3 length is 15 residues. V shed 4 bases, J shed 4 bases, and the junction held 7 bases outside the gene matches. The CDR3 sequence: CASSLEGAVGNTIYF. DNA of the CDR3: TGTGCCAGCAGTTTGGAGGGGGCGGTCGGAAACACCATATATTTT.

The chain employs TRBV7-2 and TRBJ1-1; TRBD1 matches 9 bases. J gave up 6 bases and V 3 bases, and 8 bases lay outside the gene matches. Germline CDR1 and CDR2: SGHTA and FQGNSA. This CDR3 has 15 amino acids. CDR3 amino acids: CASSFAGTGPAEAFF. The CDR3 nucleotides read TGTGCCAGCAGCTTCGCCGGGACAGGGCCGGCTGAAGCTTTCTTT.

This sequence joins TRBV19 and TRBJ1-2; D uncertain. V was cut by 1 base and J by 2 bases, with 5 bases left in between. In germline, CDR1 is LNHDA, CDR2 SQIVND (reference sequence). The CDR3 covers 13 residues. CDR3 DNA sequence: TGTGCCAGTAGTATAGCGCTAAACTATGGCTACACCTTC. Amino acids: CASSIALNYGYTF.

The V gene is TRBV27, the J gene TRBJ2-2, with D perhaps matching TRBD1 (5 bases). Germline V CDR1 and CDR2: MNHEY, SMNVEV (reference sequence). With 6 bases removed from V and 1 base from J, the gap between germline ends came to 12 bases. CDR3 length equals 15 residues. CDR3 in amino acids: CASSHNRRNTGELFF. The CDR3, as DNA: TGTGCCAGCAGCCACAACAGGAGGAACACCGGGGAGCTGTTTTTT.

The chain is built from TRBV7-6 and TRBJ2-7, with D maybe TRBD2 (6 bases). The V gene lost 5 bases and the J gene lost 1 base, with 12 bases spanning the gap. CDR1 and CDR2 from the germline V gene are SGHVS and FNYEAQ. This CDR3 is 14 amino acids long. For the CDR3, the DNA is TGTGCCAGCAGCCCCGGGAGCGGATCCTACGAGCAGTACTTC. Its protein is CASSPGSGSYEQYF.

Only one count was recorded for this clone. This chain's CDR3 is CASSIASGEKAFF. For the CDR3, the DNA is TGTGCCAGTAGTATAGCTTCGGGGGAGAAAGCTTTCTTT. The V gene is TRBV19, the J gene TRBJ1-1, with a tentative D call TRBD1 (5 bases). Trimming took 1 base from V and 9 from J, leaving 12 bases between them. The V gene's germline CDR1 is LNHDA and CDR2 SQIVND (reference sequence). This CDR3 is built from 13 residues.

The chain couples TRBV6-5 to TRBJ1-6; a weak D match, TRBD1 (5 bases). Germline CDR1 reads MNHEY; CDR2 reads SVGAGI. V lost 7 bases and J 14 bases, leaving 21 bases between the germline ends. This CDR3 spans 14 amino acids. CDR3 region: CASTTPRVLFTLHF. In nucleotides, the CDR3 is TGTGCCAGCACCACCCCCAGGGTCCTGTTCACCCTCCACTTT.